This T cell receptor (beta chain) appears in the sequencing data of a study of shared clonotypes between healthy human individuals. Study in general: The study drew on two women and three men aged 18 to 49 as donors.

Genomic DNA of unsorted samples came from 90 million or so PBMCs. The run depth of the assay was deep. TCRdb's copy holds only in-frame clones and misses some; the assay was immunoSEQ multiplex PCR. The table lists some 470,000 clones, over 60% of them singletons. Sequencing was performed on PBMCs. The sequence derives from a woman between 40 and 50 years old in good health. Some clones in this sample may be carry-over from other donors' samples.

The CDR3 bases are TGTGCCAGCAGTTACTCACGGGAGGCTACCCGCGAGCAGTACTTC. It specifies CASSYSREATREQYF. V and J are TRBV6-5 and TRBJ2-7, with 7 bases that match TRBD2. The germline V gene has CDR1 MNHEY and CDR2 SVGAGI. With 0 bases clipped from V and 6 bases from J, the junction kept 8 bases outside the gene matches. The CDR3 extends over 15 amino acids.